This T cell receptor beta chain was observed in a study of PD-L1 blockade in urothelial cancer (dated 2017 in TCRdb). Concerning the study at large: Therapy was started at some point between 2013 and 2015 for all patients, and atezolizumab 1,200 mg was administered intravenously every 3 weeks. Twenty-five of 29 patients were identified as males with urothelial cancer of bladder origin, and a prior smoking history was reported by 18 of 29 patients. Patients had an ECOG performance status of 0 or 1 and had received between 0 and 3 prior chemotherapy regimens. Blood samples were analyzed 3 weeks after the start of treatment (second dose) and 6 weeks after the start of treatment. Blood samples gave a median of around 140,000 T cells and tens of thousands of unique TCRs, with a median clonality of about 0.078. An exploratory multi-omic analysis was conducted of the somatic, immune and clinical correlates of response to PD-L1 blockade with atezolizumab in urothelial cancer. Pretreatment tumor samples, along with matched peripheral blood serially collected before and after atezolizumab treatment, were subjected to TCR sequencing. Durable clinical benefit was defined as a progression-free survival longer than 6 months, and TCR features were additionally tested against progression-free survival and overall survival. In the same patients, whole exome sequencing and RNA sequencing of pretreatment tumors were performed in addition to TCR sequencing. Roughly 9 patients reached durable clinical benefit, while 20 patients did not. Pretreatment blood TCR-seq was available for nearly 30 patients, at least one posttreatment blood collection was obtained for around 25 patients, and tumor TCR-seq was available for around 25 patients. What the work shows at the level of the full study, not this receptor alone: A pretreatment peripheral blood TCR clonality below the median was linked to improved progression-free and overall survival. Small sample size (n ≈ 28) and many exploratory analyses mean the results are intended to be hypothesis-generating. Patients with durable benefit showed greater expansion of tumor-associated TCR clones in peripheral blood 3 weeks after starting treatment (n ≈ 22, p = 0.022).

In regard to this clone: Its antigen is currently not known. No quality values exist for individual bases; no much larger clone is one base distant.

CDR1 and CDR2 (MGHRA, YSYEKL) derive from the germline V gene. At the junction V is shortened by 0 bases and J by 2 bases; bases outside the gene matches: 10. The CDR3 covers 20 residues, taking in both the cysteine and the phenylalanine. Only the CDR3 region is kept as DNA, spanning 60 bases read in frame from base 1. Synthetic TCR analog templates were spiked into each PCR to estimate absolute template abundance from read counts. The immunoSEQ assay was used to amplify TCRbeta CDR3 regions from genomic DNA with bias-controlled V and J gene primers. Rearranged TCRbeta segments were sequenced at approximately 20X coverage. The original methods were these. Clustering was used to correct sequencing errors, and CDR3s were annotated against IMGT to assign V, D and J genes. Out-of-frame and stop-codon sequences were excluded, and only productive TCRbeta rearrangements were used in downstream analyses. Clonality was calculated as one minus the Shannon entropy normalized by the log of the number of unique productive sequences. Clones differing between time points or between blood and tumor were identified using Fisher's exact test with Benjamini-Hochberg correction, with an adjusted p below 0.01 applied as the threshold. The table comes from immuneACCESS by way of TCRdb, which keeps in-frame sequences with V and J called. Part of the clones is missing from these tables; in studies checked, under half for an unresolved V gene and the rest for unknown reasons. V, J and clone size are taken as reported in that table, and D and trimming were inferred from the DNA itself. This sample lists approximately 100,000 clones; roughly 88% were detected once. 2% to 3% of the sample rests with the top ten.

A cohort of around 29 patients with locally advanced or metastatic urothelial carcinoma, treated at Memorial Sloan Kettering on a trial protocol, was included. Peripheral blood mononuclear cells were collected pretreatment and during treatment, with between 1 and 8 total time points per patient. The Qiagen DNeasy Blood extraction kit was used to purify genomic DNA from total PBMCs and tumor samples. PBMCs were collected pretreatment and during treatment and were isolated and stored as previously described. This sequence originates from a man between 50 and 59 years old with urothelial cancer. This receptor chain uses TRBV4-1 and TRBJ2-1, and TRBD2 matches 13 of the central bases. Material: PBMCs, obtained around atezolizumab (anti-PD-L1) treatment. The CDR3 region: CASSQDMGTSGTATYNEQFF. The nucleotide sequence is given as TGCGCCAGCAGCCAAGATATGGGGACTAGCGGGACCGCGACCTACAATGAGCAGTTCTTC.